This TCR beta chain was recovered during a study of read filtering for tumor transcriptome and immune sequencing. From 400 to 450 ng of RNA, a library with molecular barcoded alpha/delta and beta/gamma adaptors was made. From the reads, TCRdb called clonotypes with MiXCR, one entry per CDR3 protein. The sample yields about 38,000 distinct CDR3 sequences, about an eighth seen once. Trimming stripped 2 bases from V and 4 bases from J, with 15 bases between. Germline lookup yields CDR1 SQVTM and CDR2 ANQGSEA. The CDR3 extends over 14 amino acids. This clonotype was counted at least ten times. What was sequenced was a population of CD138-negative cells sorted from bone marrow. This sequence joins TRBV29-1 and TRBJ2-7, with D tentatively TRBD1 (7 bases). The source is a donor at least 40 years old with multiple myeloma. The CDR3 protein is CSVELEGAGYEQYF. The CDR3 DNA sequence: TGCAGCGTTGAACTTGAGGGGGCGGGATACGAGCAGTACTTC.